These 14 T cell receptor beta chains were sequenced from one sample in a study of blood T cell repertoires in COVID-19. Assay: immunoSEQ multiplex PCR; the TCRdb copy retains only in-frame clones and omits some. The data contain hundreds of thousands of clones, nearly 90% of them seen just once; the ten biggest clones take up 1.5% to 2%. Material: PBMCs or T cells enriched from blood (not recorded which). The source of these receptors is a woman between 18 and 29 years old with acute COVID-19.

This chain connects TRBV6-2 or TRBV6-3 to TRBJ1-4; D may be TRBD1 (5 bases). Germline V lookup: CDR1 MNHEY, CDR2 SVGEGT. Trimming removed 5 bases from V and 7 bases from J, with 20 bases in between. The CDR3 has 16 amino acids. The CDR3 DNA follows: TGTGCCAGCAGTCTAGAACAGGAAGCTGGTTTTGAAAAACTGTTTTTT. This gives the protein CASSLEQEAGFEKLFF.

V gene TRBV20-1 combines with J gene TRBJ2-5, with a tentative D call TRBD1 (5 bases). The CDR3 contains 11 residues. Germline CDR1 DFQATT, CDR2 SNEGSKA (reference sequence). The DNA for the CDR3 is TGCAGCGCCAAACTCCAGGGGACCCAGTACTTC. Protein: CSAKLQGTQYF.

This rearrangement joins TRBV3-1 (or the pseudogene TRBV3-2) to TRBJ2-4; 8 nucleotides align to TRBD1. The V segment lost 2 bases and the J segment 7 bases; nucleotides outside the gene matches: 7. There are 15 residues in the CDR3. Germline CDR1 LGHDT, CDR2 YNNKEL (reference sequence). The CDR3 region is CASSQTGTGWNIQYF. CDR3 sequence (DNA): TGTGCCAGCAGCCAAACGGGGACAGGATGGAACATTCAGTACTTC.

The V gene is TRBV18, the J gene TRBJ2-1; 10 nucleotides match TRBD2. CDR1 KGHSH and CDR2 LQKENI come from the germline V gene. The CDR3 contains 18 residues. With 0 bases clipped from V and 3 bases from J, the junction kept 8 bases outside the gene matches. The chain's CDR3 is CASSPPLGTSESYNEQFF. CDR3 nucleotides: TGTGCCAGCTCACCACCTTTAGGGACTAGCGAGAGCTACAATGAGCAGTTCTTC.

The CDR3 region has the DNA TGTGCCAGCAGTTCTAGCGAATACAATGAGCAGTTCTTC. Encoded protein: CASSSSEYNEQFF. The chain is built from TRBV6-4 and TRBJ2-1, with D possibly matching TRBD2 (6 bases). The V gene lost 5 bases and the J gene lost 4 bases, with 9 bases spanning the gap. CDR1 is MRHNA, CDR2 SNTAGT, per germline. CDR3 length: 13 residues.

This chain joins TRBV10-3 and TRBJ1-6; unclear D gene. The CDR3 has 14 residues. Trimming stripped 2 bases from V and 14 bases from J, with 16 bases between. Germline CDR1 is ENHRY and CDR2 is SYGVKD. In DNA, the CDR3 is TGTGCCATCAGTGAGAGAGGGCCAACCCTCACCCTCCACTTT. Translation gives CAISERGPTLTLHF.

The table lists this clone with a count of one. The chain has TRBV5-6 and TRBJ1-5; the match to TRBD1 covers 10 bases. Germline V lookup: CDR1 SGHDT, CDR2 YYEEEE. The CDR3 runs 18 residues. Germline trimming cut 4 bases from V and 2 bases from J; bases unmatched to any gene: 12. CDR3 protein: CASSRWTGGSTGNQPQHF. The CDR3 region has the DNA TGTGCCAGCAGCCGGTGGACAGGGGGATCAACGGGCAATCAGCCCCAGCATTTT.

The chain recombines TRBV29-1 with TRBJ2-7; the D gene is possibly TRBD2 (6 bases). The V and J ends lost 4 bases and 0 bases respectively, with 7 bases between them. Germline CDR1 and CDR2: SQVTM and ANQGSEA. CDR3 length equals 12 residues. As DNA, the CDR3 is TGCAGCGTTGTACTAGCCTCCTACGAGCAGTACTTC. It codes for CSVVLASYEQYF.

The chain links TRBV6-5 to TRBJ1-2; no reliable D call. V dropped 5 bases and J dropped 8 bases, with 18 bases sitting between them. The CDR3 consists of 14 residues. Germline CDR1 MNHEY, CDR2 SVGAGI. CDR3 sequence reads: CASSPDPEGGGYTF. The CDR3 coding sequence is TGTGCCAGCAGTCCGGACCCCGAGGGAGGGGGCTACACCTTC.

This rearrangement joins TRBV20-1 to TRBJ1-2, with D possibly TRBD1 on 6 matching bases. The V end was cut by 3 bases, the J end by 1 base, with 15 bases between. The CDR3 has 15 amino acids. In germline, CDR1 is DFQATT, CDR2 SNEGSKA (reference sequence). The CDR3: CSASRGGPLNYGYTF. DNA of the CDR3: TGCAGTGCTAGTCGCGGGGGCCCCCTTAACTATGGCTACACCTTC.

The chain combines TRBV5-1 with TRBJ2-3; 12 bases fit TRBD2. The CDR3 loop spans 17 amino acids. Germline V gene lookup returns CDR1 SGHRS and CDR2 YFSETQ. Trimming removed 4 bases from V and 5 bases from J; junction bases left unmatched: 11. The DNA for the CDR3 is TGCGCCAGCAGCACCAGGACTAGCGGGACACCCCTAGATACGCAGTATTTT. Protein sequence: CASSTRTSGTPLDTQYF.

The chain has TRBV18 and TRBJ2-7; 7 bases are a match to TRBD1. Germline values: CDR1 KGHSH, CDR2 LQKENI. The CDR3 consists of 14 residues. The junction had 4 bases not matched to a gene; V was cut back by 2 bases and J by 3 bases. The CDR3 protein is CASSPLGTVYEQYF. CDR3 DNA: TGTGCCAGCTCACCATTAGGGACAGTCTACGAGCAGTACTTC. The full variable domain, rest sourced from reference TRBV18 and TRBJ2-7, is NAGVMQNPRHLVRRRGQEARLRCSPMKGHSHVYWYRQLPEEGLKFMVYLQKENIIDESGMPKERFSAEFPKEGPSILRIQQVVRGDSAAYFCASSPLGTVYEQYFGPGTRLTVT.

V and J are TRBV29-1 and TRBJ1-2; a weak D match, TRBD1 (5 bases). V gave up 5 bases and J gave up 5 bases, with 9 bases separating them. Per the germline V gene, CDR1 is SQVTM and CDR2 is ANQGSEA. The CDR3 loop spans 11 amino acids. CDR3 loop: CSVFREYGYTF. Here the CDR3 DNA reads TGCAGCGTTTTCAGGGAATATGGCTACACCTTC.

Notes on this clone: One end of the junction does not line up with germline, which may come from a read error. This chain joins TRBV19 and TRBJ2-3, with TRBD1 identical over 7 bases. Germline values: CDR1 LNHDA, CDR2 SQIVND (reference sequence). The CDR3 sequence is 15 residues long. In nucleotides, the CDR3 is TGTGCCAGTAGTCGTGGGACAGTAGGTGTGGATACGCAATATTTT. Protein: CASSRGTVGVDTQYF.